The clone carrying this TCR beta chain has a handful of counts. Its antigen remains unidentified. The PCR contained 60 Vbeta and 13 Jbeta primers. Generated by immunoSEQ multiplex PCR, the TCRdb table keeps only in-frame clones and is missing some. The sample records 150,000 to 200,000 clones, approximately 71% being singletons. These data belong to a study of cytomegalovirus exposure and HLA in healthy donors. Findings and limits, study-wide: DRB1 had the most TCR associations and HLA-C the fewest, a later analysis found, with rates varying by HLA locus. Cytomegalovirus status, reportedly, was diagnosed with high specificity and sensitivity by the classifier.

Germline V CDR1 and CDR2: GTSNPN, SVGIG (reference sequence). The CDR3 extends over 17 amino acids. The J segment lost 2 bases and the V segment lost 8 bases, leaving 12 bases of the junction unmatched. The sequenced sample consisted of PBMCs. This clonotype was obtained from a man aged 30 to 39 in good health and CMV-seropositive. The chain couples TRBV30 to TRBJ2-7; 16 bases are shared with TRBD2. This chain's CDR3 is CAATPGTSGRAAYEQYF. DNA for the CDR3: TGTGCCGCCACCCCGGGGACTAGCGGGAGGGCCGCCTACGAGCAGTACTTC.